These 21 T cell receptor beta chains came from one sample sequenced in a study of beta chain features in type 1 diabetes. General study results and limits: TCRB CDR3 length was moderately but significantly reduced in all four CD4+ subsets of Type 1 diabetes patients.

The sequenced template was cDNA made from the entire isolated RNA. Repertoires were generated with immunoSEQ multiplex PCR, while TCRdb's copy carries only in-frame clones and drops some. The table records more than 300,000 clones, roughly a tenth of them present only once. No cognate antigen is known for these TCRs. Sequencing input: central memory CD4+ T cells from blood. These TCRs come from a man younger than 40 with type 1 diabetes.

The V gene is TRBV6-1, the J gene TRBJ1-1; the D is unclear. This CDR3 contains 14 residues. The V end was cut by 4 bases, the J end by 3 bases, with 12 bases between. The V gene's germline CDR1 is MNHNS and CDR2 SASEGT. CDR3 sequence: CASSAESRDTEAFF. As DNA, the CDR3 is TGTGCCAGCAGTGCGGAATCCCGGGACACTGAAGCTTTCTTT.

The rearrangement uses TRBV6-5 and TRBJ2-1; 8 bases agree with TRBD1. Per germline, CDR1 MNHEY and CDR2 SVGAGI. This CDR3 contains 14 residues. After removal of 2 bases from V and 4 bases from J, the junction contained 1 base not matched to a gene. The CDR3 sequence: CASSYGDRYNEQFF. The CDR3 DNA is TGTGCCAGCAGTTACGGGGACAGGTACAATGAGCAGTTCTTC.

There are many counts of this clone. The gene calls are TRBV7-2 and TRBJ2-2; tentatively, D is TRBD2 (6 bases). The ends were cut back, 3 bases at V and 1 base at J, with 15 bases in the middle. Germline-derived CDR1 and CDR2 are SGHTA and FQGNSA. This CDR3 spans 17 amino acids. CDR3 sequence: CASSFPRGGMNTGELFF. DNA for the CDR3: TGTGCCAGCAGCTTCCCTAGGGGCGGGATGAACACCGGGGAGCTGTTTTTT.

V usage is TRBV9 and J usage is TRBJ2-2; 9 bases are a match to TRBD1. Losses at the gene ends were 3 bases for V and 3 bases for J; bases not matched to a gene: 3. CDR3 size: 15 residues. CDR1 is SGDLS and CDR2 is YYNGEE in the germline V gene. Written as DNA, the CDR3 is TGTGCCAGCAGCGCACAGGGGGCAGACACCGGGGAGCTGTTTTTT. Translating it yields CASSAQGADTGELFF.

This clone occurred a few times. The chain recombines TRBV5-1 with TRBJ2-3, with 9 bases aligning to TRBD1. Trimming cost V 3 bases and J 2 bases; bases outside gene matches: 4. Germline CDR1 reads SGHRS; CDR2 reads YFSETQ. The CDR3 totals 15 residues. The CDR3 here is CASSWGQGFTDTQYF. The CDR3 bases are TGCGCCAGCAGCTGGGGACAGGGTTTCACAGATACGCAGTATTTT.

The chain employs TRBV11-2 and TRBJ2-7, with 9 bases aligning to TRBD1. Germline CDR1 SGHAT, CDR2 FQNNGV. The CDR3 is made up of 15 amino acids. V lost 4 bases, J lost 4 bases, and 8 bases stayed unmatched. The CDR3 coding sequence is TGTGCCAGCAGCTCGTTTCCCGGGACAGGGTACGAGCAGTACTTC. It specifies CASSSFPGTGYEQYF.

V and J are TRBV28 and TRBJ2-7; D remains ambiguous. The CDR3 runs to 10 residues. Trimming removed 8 bases at V and 4 bases at J, with 6 bases between. Germline V CDR1 and CDR2: MDHEN, SYDVKM. The CDR3 protein is CASERYEQYF. CDR3 in DNA: TGTGCCAGCGAAAGATACGAGCAGTACTTC.

This clone was detected a few times. The chain is built from TRBV11-2 and TRBJ1-3; D unresolved. The V and J ends lost 5 bases and 0 bases respectively, with 11 bases between them. CDR3 length: 15 residues. Per the germline V gene, CDR1 is SGHAT and CDR2 is FQNNGV. The CDR3 reads CASSLRASSGNTIYF. The CDR3 DNA reads TGTGCCAGCAGCCTACGGGCCAGCTCTGGAAACACCATATATTTT.

V and J are TRBV6-5 and TRBJ2-3; D not certain. Trimming took off 6 bases at V and 11 bases at J, with 15 bases between the two ends. The CDR3 totals 12 residues. Germline assignment: CDR1 MNHEY and CDR2 SVGAGI. CDR3 nucleotide sequence: TGTGCCAGCAGCCTACACGTACAAGGGCAGTATTTT. Amino acid sequence: CASSLHVQGQYF.

The chain combines TRBV6-5 with TRBJ2-7; 7 bases align to TRBD2. V lost 6 bases, J lost 3 bases, and 8 bases stayed unmatched. Germline-derived CDR1 and CDR2 are MNHEY and SVGAGI. This CDR3 is 14 amino acids long. The CDR3 DNA reads TGTGCCAGCAGCAACGGGGGACTAAACTACGAGCAGTACTTC. It yields the protein CASSNGGLNYEQYF.

The rearrangement links TRBV28 to TRBJ2-7; 7 nucleotides agree with TRBD1. The CDR3 runs to 17 residues. CDR1 is MDHEN and CDR2 is SYDVKM in the germline V gene. The V gene end was trimmed by 3 bases and the J gene end by 2 bases; junction bases not matched to a gene: 13. The CDR3 nucleotides read TGTGCCAGCAGTTTCCGGAGAGGGGGCGCCTTCGCCTACGAGCAGTACTTC. This sequence encodes CASSFRRGGAFAYEQYF.

This clone was detected a few times. This chain connects TRBV5-6 to TRBJ2-7; D is uncertain. V dropped 0 bases and J dropped 3 bases, with 4 bases sitting between them. Germline V lookup: CDR1 SGHDT, CDR2 YYEEEE. The CDR3 sequence is 12 residues long. The CDR3 nucleotides read TGTGCCAGCAGCTTGGTCTTCTACGAGCAGTACTTC. This gives the protein CASSLVFYEQYF.

This chain uses TRBV6-4 with TRBJ2-1; TRBD1 matches at 8 bases. The ends lost 5 bases at V and 9 bases at J; junction bases unmatched: 6. The germline CDR1 and CDR2 sequences are MRHNA and SNTAGT. The CDR3 length is 13 residues. CDR3 sequence: CASSLDRESEQFF. CDR3 in DNA: TGTGCCAGCAGTTTGGACAGGGAGAGTGAGCAGTTCTTC.

This clone was picked up a small number of times. The rearrangement uses TRBV29-1 and TRBJ2-1; 13 bases align to TRBD2. V was pared by 1 base and J by 7 bases, with 7 bases of the junction left unmatched. Germline lookup yields CDR1 SQVTM and CDR2 ANQGSEA. This CDR3 is 16 amino acids long. The CDR3 here is CSVEGTSGSGGNEQFF. The CDR3 nucleotides read TGCAGCGTTGAAGGGACTAGCGGGAGTGGGGGTAATGAGCAGTTCTTC.

This chain uses TRBV28 with TRBJ2-7; 9 bases are shared with TRBD1. Trimming removed 6 bases from V and 0 bases from J; junction bases left unmatched: 6. The CDR3 is 15 residues long. CDR1 is MDHEN, CDR2 SYDVKM, per germline. The chain's CDR3 is CASRWGTGSSYEQYF. The CDR3 nucleotides read TGTGCCAGCAGGTGGGGGACAGGGAGCTCCTACGAGCAGTACTTC.

This clone was found a few times. The chain employs TRBV6-1 and TRBJ1-2, with TRBD1 matching over 7 bases. Germline V gene sequence: CDR1 MNHNS, CDR2 SASEGT. CDR3 length: 14 amino acids. The V gene end was trimmed by 7 bases and the J gene end by 4 bases; junction bases not matched to a gene: 9. This chain's CDR3 is CASMPGQSTYGYTF. CDR3 DNA: TGTGCCAGCATGCCGGGACAGTCAACCTATGGCTACACCTTC.

This clone has just one count. The chain has TRBV6-1 and TRBJ2-3; D ambiguous. Trimming cost V 3 bases and J 4 bases, with 8 bases left between them. Germline CDR1 reads MNHNS; CDR2 reads SASEGT. The CDR3 loop spans 13 amino acids. CDR3 DNA sequence: TGTGCCAGCAGTGAGGCCCCACCAGATACGCAGTATTTT. It translates to CASSEAPPDTQYF.

This clone was detected a few times. The chain combines TRBV9 with TRBJ2-2, with D perhaps TRBD1 (6 bases). The CDR3 sequence is 14 residues long. The germline V and J ends were trimmed by 7 bases and 1 base, with 11 bases remaining between them. The V gene's germline CDR1 is SGDLS and CDR2 YYNGEE. In DNA form, the CDR3 reads TGTGCCAGCCAAAGGGACATGAACACCGGGGAGCTGTTTTTT. It is translated as CASQRDMNTGELFF.

CDR3 residues: CASSHGQASYEQYF. CDR3 nucleotide sequence: TGCGCCAGCAGCCACGGACAGGCCTCCTACGAGCAGTACTTC. The rearrangement links TRBV5-1 to TRBJ2-7; the match to TRBD1 covers 7 bases. Germline V lookup: CDR1 SGHRS, CDR2 YFSETQ. The V segment lost 4 bases and the J segment 0 bases; nucleotides outside the gene matches: 4. The CDR3 is 14 residues long.

A few counts support this clone. The V gene is TRBV30, the J gene TRBJ1-1, with TRBD1 matching over 8 bases. The CDR3 spans 15 residues. Trimming cost V 3 bases and J 4 bases; bases outside gene matches: 10. The germline CDR1 and CDR2 sequences are GTSNPN and SVGIG (reference sequence). This CDR3 reads CAWRGGAGGLTEAFF. Written as DNA, the CDR3 is TGTGCCTGGAGAGGGGGGGCAGGGGGCCTCACTGAAGCTTTCTTT.

V and J are TRBV11-2 and TRBJ2-7; tentatively, D is TRBD1 (6 bases). Looked up from germline, CDR1 is SGHAT and CDR2 is FQNNGV. Trimming pared 8 bases from V and 0 bases from J, leaving 11 bases between. This CDR3 comprises 13 residues. The DNA of the CDR3 is TGTGCCAGCGTCAGGGGCCGCTCCTACGAGCAGTACTTC. This codes for CASVRGRSYEQYF. The full variable domain, rest sourced from reference TRBV11-2 and TRBJ2-7, is EAGVAQSPRYKIIEKRQSVAFWCNPISGHATLYWYQQILGQGPKLLIQFQNNGVVDDSQLPKDRFSAERLKGVDSTLKIQPAKLEDSAVYLCASVRGRSYEQYFGPGTRLTVT.